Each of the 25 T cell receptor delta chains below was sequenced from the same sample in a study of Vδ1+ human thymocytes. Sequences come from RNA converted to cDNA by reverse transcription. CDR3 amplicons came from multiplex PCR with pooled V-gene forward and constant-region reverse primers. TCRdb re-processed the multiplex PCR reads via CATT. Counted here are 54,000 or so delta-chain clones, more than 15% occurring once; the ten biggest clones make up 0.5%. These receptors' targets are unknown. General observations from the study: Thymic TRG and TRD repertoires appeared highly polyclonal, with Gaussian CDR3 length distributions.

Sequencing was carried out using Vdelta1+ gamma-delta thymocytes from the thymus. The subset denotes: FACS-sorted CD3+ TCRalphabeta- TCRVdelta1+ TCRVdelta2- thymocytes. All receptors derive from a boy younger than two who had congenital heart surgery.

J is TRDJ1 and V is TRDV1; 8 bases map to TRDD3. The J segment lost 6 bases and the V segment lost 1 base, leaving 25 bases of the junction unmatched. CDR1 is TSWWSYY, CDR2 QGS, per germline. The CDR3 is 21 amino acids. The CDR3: CALGEHPLLTERPWGTYKLIF. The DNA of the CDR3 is TGTGCTCTTGGGGAACACCCCCTACTGACGGAAAGGCCCTGGGGGACCTATAAACTCATCTTT.

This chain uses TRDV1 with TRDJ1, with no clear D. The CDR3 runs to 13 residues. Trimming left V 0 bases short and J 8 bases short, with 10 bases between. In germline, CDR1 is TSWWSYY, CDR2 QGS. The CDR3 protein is CALGELVDTKLIF. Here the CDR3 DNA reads TGTGCTCTTGGGGAACTAGTGGACACCAAACTCATCTTT.

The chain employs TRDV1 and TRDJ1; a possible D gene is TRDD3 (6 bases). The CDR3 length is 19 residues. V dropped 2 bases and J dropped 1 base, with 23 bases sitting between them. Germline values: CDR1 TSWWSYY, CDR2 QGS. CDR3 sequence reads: CALGEFLTGLGGSTDKLIF. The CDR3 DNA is TGTGCTCTTGGGGAATTCCTGACGGGTCTTGGGGGTTCCACCGATAAACTCATCTTT.

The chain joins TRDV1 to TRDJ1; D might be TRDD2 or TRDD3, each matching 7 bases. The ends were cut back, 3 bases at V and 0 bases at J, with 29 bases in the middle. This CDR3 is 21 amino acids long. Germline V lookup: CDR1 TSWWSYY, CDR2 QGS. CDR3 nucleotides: TGTGCTCTTGGGGACCTCCTTCCTCCGCCTACTGGGGAAAAGTACACCGATAAACTCATCTTT. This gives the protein CALGDLLPPPTGEKYTDKLIF.

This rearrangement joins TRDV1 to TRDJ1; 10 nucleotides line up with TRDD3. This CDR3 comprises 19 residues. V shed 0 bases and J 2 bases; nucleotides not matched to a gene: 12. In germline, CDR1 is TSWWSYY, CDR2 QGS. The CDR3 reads CALGELGSGGYAYTDKLIF. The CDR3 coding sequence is TGTGCTCTTGGGGAACTCGGGTCCGGGGGATACGCCTATACCGATAAACTCATCTTT.

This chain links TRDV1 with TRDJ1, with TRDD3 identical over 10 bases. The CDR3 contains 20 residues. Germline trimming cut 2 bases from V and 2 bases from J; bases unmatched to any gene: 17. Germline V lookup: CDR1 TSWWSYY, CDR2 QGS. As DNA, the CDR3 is TGTGCTCTTGGGGAAGCGGGGCACCCAGGCGGGGGATACGGGACCGATAAACTCATCTTT. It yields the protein CALGEAGHPGGGYGTDKLIF.

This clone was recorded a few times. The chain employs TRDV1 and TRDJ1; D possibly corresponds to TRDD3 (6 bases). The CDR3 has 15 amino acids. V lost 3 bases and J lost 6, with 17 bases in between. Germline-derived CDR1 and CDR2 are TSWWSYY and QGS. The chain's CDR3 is CALGDLARGSNKLIF. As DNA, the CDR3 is TGTGCTCTTGGGGACCTAGCGCGGGGATCAAATAAACTCATCTTT.

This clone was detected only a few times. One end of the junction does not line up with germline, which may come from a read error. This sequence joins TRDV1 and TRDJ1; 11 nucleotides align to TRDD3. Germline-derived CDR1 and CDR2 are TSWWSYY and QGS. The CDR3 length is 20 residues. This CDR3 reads CALQTFHYWGIRVYTGKLIF. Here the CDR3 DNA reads TGTGCTCTTCAAACCTTCCACTACTGGGGGATAAGGGTGTACACCGGTAAACTCATCTTT.

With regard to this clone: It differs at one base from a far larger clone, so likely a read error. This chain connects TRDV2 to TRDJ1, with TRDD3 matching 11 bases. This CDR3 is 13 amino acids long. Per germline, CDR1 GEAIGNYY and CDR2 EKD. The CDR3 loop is CACPGGYTDELIF. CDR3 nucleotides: TGTGCCTGTCCTGGGGGATACACCGATGAACTCATCTTT.

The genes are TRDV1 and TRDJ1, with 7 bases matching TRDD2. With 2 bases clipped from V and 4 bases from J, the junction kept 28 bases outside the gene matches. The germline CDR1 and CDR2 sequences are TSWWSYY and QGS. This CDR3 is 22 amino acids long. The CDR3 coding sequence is TGTGCTCTTGGGGAATGGACCCCACTACACCTTCCTGGGACCCCCCGTCGCGATAAACTCATCTTT. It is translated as CALGEWTPLHLPGTPRRDKLIF.

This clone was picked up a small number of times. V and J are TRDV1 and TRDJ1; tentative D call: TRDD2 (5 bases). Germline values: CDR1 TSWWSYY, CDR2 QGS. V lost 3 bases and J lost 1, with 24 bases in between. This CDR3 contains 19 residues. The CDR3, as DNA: TGTGCTCTTGGGGACCCATTTCTTCCAACCGTACAGGGCACCGATAAACTCATCTTT. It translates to CALGDPFLPTVQGTDKLIF.

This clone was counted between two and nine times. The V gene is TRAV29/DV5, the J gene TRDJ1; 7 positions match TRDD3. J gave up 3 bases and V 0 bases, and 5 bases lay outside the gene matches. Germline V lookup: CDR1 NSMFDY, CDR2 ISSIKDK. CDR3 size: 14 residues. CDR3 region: CAASARDTPDKLIF. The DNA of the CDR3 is TGTGCAGCAAGCGCGCGGGATACCCCCGATAAACTCATCTTT.

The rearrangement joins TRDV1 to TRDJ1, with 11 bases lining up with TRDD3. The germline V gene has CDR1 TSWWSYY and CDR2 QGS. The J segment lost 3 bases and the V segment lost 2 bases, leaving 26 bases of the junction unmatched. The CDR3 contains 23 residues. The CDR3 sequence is CALGENPLPPAHIWGIRADKLIF. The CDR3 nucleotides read TGTGCTCTTGGGGAAAATCCCCTTCCCCCCGCCCATATTTGGGGGATACGCGCCGATAAACTCATCTTT.

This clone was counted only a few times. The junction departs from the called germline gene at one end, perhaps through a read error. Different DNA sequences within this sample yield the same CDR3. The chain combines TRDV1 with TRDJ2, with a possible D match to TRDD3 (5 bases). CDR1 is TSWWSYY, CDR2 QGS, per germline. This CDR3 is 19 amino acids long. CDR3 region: CALGEPPLPHRGLTAQLFF. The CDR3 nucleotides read TGTGCCCTTGGGGAACCACCACTCCCTCATAGGGGTTTGACAGCACAACTCTTCTTT.

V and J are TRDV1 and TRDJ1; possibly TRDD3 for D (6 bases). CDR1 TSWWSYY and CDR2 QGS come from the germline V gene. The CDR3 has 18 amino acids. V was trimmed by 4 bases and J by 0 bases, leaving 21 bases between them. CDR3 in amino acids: CALGASYYGGSHTDKLIF. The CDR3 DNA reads TGTGCTCTTGGGGCCAGCTACTATGGGGGGTCGCACACCGATAAACTCATCTTT.

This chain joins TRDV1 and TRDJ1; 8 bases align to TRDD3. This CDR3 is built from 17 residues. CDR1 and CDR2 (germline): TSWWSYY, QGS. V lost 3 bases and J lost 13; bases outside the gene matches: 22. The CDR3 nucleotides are TGTGCTCTTGGGGAGCCCCTCGGAGCCCGGGACTGTACTGGGGGCATCTTT. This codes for CALGEPLGARDCTGGIF.

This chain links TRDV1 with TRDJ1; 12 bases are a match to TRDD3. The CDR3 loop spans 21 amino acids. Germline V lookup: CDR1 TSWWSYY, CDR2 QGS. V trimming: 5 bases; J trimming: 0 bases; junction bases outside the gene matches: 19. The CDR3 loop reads CALGSHPTGGYWWGYTDKLIF. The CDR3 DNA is TGTGCTCTTGGGTCCCATCCTACTGGGGGATACTGGTGGGGTTACACCGATAAACTCATCTTT.

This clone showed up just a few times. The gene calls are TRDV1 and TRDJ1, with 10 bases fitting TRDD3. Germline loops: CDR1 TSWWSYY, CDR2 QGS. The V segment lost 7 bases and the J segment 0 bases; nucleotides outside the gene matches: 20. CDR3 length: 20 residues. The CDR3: CALVSRTLGDMGPYTDKLIF. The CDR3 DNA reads TGTGCTCTTGTGAGTCGTACGCTGGGGGATATGGGACCTTACACCGATAAACTCATCTTT.

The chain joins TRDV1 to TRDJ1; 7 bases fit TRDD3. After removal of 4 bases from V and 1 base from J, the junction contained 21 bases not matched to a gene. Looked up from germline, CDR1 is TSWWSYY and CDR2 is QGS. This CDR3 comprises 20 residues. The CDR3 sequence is CALGVTYGPWGAVTTDKLIF. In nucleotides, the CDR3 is TGTGCTCTTGGGGTTACGTACGGCCCCTGGGGGGCCGTCACCACCGATAAACTCATCTTT.

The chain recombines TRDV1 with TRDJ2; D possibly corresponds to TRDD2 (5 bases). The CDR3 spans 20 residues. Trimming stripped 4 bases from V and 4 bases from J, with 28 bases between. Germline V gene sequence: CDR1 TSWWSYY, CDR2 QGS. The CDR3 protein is CALGAQDRVSYHKRTAQLFF. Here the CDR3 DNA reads TGTGCTCTTGGGGCCCAGGACCGGGTGTCCTATCACAAAAGGACAGCACAACTCTTCTTT.

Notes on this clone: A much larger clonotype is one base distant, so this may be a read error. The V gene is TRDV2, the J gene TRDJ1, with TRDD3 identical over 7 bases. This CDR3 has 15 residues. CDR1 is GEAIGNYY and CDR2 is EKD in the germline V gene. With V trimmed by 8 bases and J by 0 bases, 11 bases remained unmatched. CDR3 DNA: TGTGCCTCTGAATCGGGGGATTTATACACCGATAAACTCATCTTT. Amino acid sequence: CASESGDLYTDKLIF.

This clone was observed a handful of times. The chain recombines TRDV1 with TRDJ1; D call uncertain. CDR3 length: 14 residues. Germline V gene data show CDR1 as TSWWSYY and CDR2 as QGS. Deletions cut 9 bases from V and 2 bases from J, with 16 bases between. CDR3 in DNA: TGTGCTCTCCGATTACAGGGGCGTACCGATAAACTCATCTTT. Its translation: CALRLQGRTDKLIF.

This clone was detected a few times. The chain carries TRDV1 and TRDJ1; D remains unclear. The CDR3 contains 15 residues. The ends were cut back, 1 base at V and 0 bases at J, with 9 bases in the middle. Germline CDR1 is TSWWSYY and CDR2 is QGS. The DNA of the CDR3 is TGTGCTCTTGGGGAACCAGCCGGATACACCGATAAACTCATCTTT. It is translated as CALGEPAGYTDKLIF.

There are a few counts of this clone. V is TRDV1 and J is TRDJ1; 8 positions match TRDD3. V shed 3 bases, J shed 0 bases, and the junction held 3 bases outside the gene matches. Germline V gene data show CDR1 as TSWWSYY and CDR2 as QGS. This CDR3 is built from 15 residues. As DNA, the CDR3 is TGTGCTCTTGGGGACGGACTGGGGGACACCGATAAACTCATCTTT. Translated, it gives CALGDGLGDTDKLIF.

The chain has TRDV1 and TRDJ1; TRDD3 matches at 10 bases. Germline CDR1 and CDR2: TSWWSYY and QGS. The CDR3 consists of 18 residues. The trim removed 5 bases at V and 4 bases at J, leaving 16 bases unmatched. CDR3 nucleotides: TGTGCTCTTGGGTCACGGGGACCCTGGGGGATAGTGGACGATAAACTCATCTTT. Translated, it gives CALGSRGPWGIVDDKLIF.